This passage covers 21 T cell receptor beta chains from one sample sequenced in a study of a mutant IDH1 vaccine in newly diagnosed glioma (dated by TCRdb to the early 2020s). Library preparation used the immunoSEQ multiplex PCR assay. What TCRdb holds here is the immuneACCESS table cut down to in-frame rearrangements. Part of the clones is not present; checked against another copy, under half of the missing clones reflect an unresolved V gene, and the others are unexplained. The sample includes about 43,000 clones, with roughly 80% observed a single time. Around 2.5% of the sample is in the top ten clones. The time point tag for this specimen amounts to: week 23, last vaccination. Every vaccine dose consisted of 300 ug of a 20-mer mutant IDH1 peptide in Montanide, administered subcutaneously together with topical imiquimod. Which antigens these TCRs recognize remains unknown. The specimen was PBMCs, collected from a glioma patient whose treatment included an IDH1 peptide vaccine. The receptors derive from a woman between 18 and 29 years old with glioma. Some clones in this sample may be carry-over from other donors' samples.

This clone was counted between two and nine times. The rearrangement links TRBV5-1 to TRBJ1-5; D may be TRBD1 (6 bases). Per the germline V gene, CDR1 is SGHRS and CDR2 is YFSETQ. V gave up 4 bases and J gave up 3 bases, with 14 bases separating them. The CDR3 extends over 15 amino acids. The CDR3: CASSRDNPHNQPQHF. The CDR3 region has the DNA TGCGCCAGCAGCCGGGACAACCCTCACAATCAGCCCCAGCATTTT.

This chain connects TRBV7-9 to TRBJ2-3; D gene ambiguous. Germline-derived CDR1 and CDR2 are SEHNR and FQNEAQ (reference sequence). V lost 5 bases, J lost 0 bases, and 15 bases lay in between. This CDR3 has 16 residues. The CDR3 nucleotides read TGTGCCAGCAGCCGACCCTCTCTAGGAAGCACAGATACGCAGTATTTT. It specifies CASSRPSLGSTDTQYF.

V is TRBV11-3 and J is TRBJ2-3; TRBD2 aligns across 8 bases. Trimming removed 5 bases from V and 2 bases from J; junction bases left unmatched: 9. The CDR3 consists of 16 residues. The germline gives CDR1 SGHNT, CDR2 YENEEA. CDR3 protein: CASSAVERETTDTQYF. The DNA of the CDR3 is TGTGCCAGCAGCGCCGTCGAGCGGGAGACCACAGATACGCAGTATTTT.

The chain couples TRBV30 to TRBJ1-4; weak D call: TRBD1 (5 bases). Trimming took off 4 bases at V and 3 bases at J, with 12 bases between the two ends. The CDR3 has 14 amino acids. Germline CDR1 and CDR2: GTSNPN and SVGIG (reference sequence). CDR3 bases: TGTGCCTGGAACTTGAGGGGAGCTAATGAAAAACTGTTTTTT. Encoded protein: CAWNLRGANEKLFF.

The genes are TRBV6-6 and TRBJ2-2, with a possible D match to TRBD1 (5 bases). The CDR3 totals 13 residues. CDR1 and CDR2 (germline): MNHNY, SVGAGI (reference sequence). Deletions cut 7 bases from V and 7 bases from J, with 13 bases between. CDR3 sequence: CASTPIQGGELFF. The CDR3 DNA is TGTGCCAGCACCCCGATTCAGGGCGGGGAGCTGTTTTTT.

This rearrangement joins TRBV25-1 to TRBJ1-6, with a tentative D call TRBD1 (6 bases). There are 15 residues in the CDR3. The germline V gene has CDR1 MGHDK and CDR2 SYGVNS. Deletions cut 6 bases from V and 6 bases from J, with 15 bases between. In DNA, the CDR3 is TGTGCCAGCAGGGAGGGGGGCGCCGGTAATTCACCCCTCCACTTT. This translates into CASREGGAGNSPLHF.

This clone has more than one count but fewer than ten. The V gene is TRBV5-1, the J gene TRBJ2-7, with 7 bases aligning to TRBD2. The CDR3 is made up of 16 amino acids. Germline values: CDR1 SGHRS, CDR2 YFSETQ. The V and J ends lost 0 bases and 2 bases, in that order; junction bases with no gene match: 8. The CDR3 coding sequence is TGCGCCAGCAGCTTGGTCGGCGGGAGAGCTGCCTACGAGCAGTACTTC. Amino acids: CASSLVGGRAAYEQYF. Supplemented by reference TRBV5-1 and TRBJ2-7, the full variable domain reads KAGVTQTPRYLIKTRGQQVTLSCSPISGHRSVSWYQQTPGQGLQFLFEYFSETQRNKGNFPGRFSGRQFSNSRSEMNVSTLELGDSALYLCASSLVGGRAAYEQYFGPGTRLTVT.

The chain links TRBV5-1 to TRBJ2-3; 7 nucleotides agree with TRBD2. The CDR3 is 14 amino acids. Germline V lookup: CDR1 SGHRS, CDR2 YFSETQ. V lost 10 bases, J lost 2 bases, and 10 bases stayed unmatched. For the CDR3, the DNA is TGCGCCTCCGGTGCGGGAGCCCCCACAGATACGCAGTATTTT. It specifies CASGAGAPTDTQYF. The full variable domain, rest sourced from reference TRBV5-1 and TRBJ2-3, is KAGVTQTPRYLIKTRGQQVTLSCSPISGHRSVSWYQQTPGQGLQFLFEYFSETQRNKGNFPGRFSGRQFSNSRSEMNVSTLELGDSALYLCASGAGAPTDTQYFGPGTRLTVL.

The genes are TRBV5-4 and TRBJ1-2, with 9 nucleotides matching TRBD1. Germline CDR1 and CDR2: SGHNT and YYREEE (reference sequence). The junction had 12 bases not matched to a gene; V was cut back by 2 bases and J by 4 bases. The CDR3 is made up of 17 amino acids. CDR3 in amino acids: CASSLGQGPQPIYGYTF. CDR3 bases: TGTGCCAGCAGCTTAGGACAGGGGCCACAACCCATCTATGGCTACACCTTC.

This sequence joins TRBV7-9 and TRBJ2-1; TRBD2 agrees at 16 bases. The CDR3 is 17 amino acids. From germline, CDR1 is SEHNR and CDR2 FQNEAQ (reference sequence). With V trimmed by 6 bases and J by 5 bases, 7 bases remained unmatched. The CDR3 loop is CASRQGLAGGANNEQFF. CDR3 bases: TGTGCCAGCAGACAGGGACTAGCGGGGGGGGCGAACAATGAGCAGTTCTTC.

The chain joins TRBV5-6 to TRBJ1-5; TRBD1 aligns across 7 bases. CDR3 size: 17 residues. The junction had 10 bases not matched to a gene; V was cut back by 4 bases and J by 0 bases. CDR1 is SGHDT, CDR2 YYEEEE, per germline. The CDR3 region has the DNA TGTGCCAGCAGCAAGCCCGGGACAGCAGATAGCAATCAGCCCCAGCATTTT. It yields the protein CASSKPGTADSNQPQHF.

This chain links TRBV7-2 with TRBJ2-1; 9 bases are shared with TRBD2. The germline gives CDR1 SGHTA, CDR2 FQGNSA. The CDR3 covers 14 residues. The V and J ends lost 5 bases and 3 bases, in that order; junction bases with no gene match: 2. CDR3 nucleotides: TGTGCCAGCAGCGGACTAGCGAACTACAATGAGCAGTTCTTC. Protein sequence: CASSGLANYNEQFF. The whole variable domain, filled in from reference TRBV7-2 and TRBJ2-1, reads GAGVSQSPSNKVTEKGKDVELRCDPISGHTALYWYRQSLGQGLEFLIYFQGNSAPDKSGLPSDRFSAERTGGSVSTLTIQRTQQEDSAVYLCASSGLANYNEQFFGPGTRLTVL.

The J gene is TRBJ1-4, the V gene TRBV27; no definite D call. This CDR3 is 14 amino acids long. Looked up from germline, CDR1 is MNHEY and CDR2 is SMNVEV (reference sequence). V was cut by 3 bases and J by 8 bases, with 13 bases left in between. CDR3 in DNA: TGTGCCAGCAGTTTTCGGGGTACTTGGGAAAAACTGTTTTTT. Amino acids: CASSFRGTWEKLFF.

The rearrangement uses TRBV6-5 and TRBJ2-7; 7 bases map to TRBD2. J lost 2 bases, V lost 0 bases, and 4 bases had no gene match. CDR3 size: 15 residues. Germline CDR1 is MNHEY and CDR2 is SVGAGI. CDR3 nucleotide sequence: TGTGCCAGCAGTTACTCGGCTAGCGGCCCCTACGAGCAGTACTTC. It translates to CASSYSASGPYEQYF.

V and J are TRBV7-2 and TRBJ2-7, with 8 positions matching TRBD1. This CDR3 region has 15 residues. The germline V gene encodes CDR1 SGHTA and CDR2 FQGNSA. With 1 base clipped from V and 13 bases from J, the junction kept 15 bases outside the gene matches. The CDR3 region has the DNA TGTGCCAGCAGCTTAGATCCAAACAGGGGGAGACAAGAATACTTC. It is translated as CASSLDPNRGRQEYF.

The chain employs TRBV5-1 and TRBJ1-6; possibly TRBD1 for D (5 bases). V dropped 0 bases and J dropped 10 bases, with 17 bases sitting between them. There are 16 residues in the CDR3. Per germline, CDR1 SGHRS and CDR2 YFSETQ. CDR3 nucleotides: TGCGCCAGCAGCTTGGATGCGGGTCTTAGGGACTCACCCCTCCACTTT. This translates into CASSLDAGLRDSPLHF.

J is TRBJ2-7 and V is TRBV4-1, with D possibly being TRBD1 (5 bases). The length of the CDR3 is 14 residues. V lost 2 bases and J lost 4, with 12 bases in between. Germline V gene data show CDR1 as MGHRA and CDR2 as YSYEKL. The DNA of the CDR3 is TGCGCCAGCAGCCAAATAGGGGTTGGGTACGAGCAGTACTTC. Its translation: CASSQIGVGYEQYF.

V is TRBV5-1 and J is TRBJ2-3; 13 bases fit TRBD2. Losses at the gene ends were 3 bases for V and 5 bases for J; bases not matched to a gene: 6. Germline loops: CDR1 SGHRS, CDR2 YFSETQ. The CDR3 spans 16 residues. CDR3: CASSSPGLAGLDTQYF. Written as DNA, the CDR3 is TGCGCCAGCAGCTCACCGGGACTAGCGGGATTAGATACGCAGTATTTT.

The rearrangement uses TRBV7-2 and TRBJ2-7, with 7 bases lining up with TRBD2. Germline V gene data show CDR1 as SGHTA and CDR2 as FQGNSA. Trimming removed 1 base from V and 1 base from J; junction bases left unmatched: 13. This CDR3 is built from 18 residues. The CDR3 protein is CASSLEGRVGSGSYEQYF. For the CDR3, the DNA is TGTGCCAGCAGCTTAGAGGGCCGAGTGGGTAGCGGGTCCTACGAGCAGTACTTC.

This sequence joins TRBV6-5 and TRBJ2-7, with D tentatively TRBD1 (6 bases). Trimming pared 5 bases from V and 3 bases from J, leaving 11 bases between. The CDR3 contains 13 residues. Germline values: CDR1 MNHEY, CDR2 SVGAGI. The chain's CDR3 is CASSLQGDYEQYF. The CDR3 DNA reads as TGTGCCAGCAGTCTACAGGGTGACTACGAGCAGTACTTC.

CDR3: CSGGLGGNEQFF. In DNA, the CDR3 is TGCAGCGGAGGACTAGGGGGAAATGAGCAGTTCTTC. J is TRBJ2-1 and V is TRBV29-1; a weak D match, TRBD2 (7 bases). The CDR3 loop spans 12 amino acids. Deletions cut 7 bases from V and 7 bases from J, with 14 bases between. Germline V CDR1 and CDR2: SQVTM, ANQGSEA.